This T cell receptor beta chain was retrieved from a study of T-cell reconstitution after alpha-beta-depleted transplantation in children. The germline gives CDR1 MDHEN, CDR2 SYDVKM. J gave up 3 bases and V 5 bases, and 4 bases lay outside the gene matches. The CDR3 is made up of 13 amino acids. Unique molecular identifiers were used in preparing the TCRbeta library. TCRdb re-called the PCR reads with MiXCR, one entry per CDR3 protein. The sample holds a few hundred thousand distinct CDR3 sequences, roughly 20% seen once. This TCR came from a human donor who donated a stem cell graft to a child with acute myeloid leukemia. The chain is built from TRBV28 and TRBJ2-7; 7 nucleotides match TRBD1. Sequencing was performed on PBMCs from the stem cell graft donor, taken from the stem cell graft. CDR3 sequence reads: CASSTQGVYEQYF. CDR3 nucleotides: TGTGCCAGCAGTACGCAGGGGGTCTACGAGCAGTACTTC.